This TCR beta chain was captured in a study of CD8 T cells in Susac syndrome. In contrast to the negatively isolated CD8+ and CD4+ T cells, TEMRA cells were FACS-enriched. Random hexamers primed reverse transcription of about 0.45 to 1 ug RNA. TCR beta CDR3 was amplified by immunoSEQ multiplex PCR. This amplification extended across 54 Vbeta and 13 Jbeta segments. MiXCR was run by TCRdb on the immunoSEQ multiplex PCR reads, yielding one entry per CDR3 protein. Altogether approximately 130,000 distinct CDR3 sequences are present, about 93% being singletons, with the ten largest covering over 0.2%. After removal of 6 bases from V and 7 bases from J, the junction contained 8 bases not matched to a gene. CDR3 length: 14 amino acids.

The source material was CD8+ T cells from PBMCs. The TCR was taken from a human donor with multiple sclerosis. J is TRBJ1-4 and V is TRBV12-3 or TRBV12-4, with TRBD1 matching over 7 bases. The CDR3 region has the DNA TGTGCCAGCAGCTTCCGGGACAGTACTGAAAAACTGTTTTTT. Translated, it gives CASSFRDSTEKLFF.